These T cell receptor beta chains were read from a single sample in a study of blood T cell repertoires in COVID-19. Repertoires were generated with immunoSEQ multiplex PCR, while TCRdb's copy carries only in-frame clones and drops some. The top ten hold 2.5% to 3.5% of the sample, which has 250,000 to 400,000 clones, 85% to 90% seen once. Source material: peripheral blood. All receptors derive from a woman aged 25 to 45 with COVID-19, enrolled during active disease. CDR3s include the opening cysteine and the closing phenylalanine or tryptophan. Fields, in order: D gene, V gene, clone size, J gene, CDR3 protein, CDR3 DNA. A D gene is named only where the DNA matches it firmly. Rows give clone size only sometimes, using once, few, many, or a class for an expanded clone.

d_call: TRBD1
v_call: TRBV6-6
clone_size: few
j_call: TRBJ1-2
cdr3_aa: CASSWSGTGIGYTF
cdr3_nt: TGTGCCAGCAGTTGGTCCGGGACAGGGATTGGCTACACCTTC

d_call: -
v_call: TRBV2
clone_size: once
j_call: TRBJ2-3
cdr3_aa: CASSDVLSTDTQYF
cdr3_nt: TGTGCCAGCAGTGACGTGCTATCCACAGATACGCAGTATTTT

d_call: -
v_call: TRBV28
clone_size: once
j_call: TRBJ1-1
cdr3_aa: CASSPRGRGTEAFF
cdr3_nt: TGTGCCAGCAGTCCCCGGGGTCGGGGCACTGAAGCTTTCTTT

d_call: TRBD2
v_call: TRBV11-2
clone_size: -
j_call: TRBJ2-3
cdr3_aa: CASSLRGAGGGSTDTQYF
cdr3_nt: TGTGCCAGCAGCCTCAGAGGGGCGGGAGGGGGCAGCACAGATACGCAGTATTTT

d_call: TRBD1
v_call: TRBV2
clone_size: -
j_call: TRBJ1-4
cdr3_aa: CASSEDRATQKLFF
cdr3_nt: TGTGCCAGCAGTGAGGACAGGGCCACCCAAAAACTGTTTTTT

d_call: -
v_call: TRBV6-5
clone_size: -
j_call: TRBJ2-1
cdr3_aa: CASTPGYSNEQFF
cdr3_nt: TGTGCCAGCACCCCGGGATACTCGAATGAGCAGTTCTTC

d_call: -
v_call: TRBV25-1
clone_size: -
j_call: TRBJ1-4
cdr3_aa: CASSESGNAGEKLFF
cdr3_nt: TGTGCCAGCAGTGAATCGGGGAATGCGGGTGAAAAACTGTTTTTT

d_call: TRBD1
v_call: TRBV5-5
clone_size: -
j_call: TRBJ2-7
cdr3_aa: CASSPRDRHYEQYF
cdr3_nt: TGTGCCAGCAGCCCCCGGGACAGACACTACGAGCAGTACTTC

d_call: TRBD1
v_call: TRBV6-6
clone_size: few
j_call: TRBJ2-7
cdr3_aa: CASHPGQGSEQYF
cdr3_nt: TGTGCCAGCCATCCGGGACAGGGCAGCGAGCAGTACTTC

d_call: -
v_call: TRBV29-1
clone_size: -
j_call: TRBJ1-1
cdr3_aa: CSVSGEAFF
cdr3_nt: TGCAGCGTTTCAGGGGAAGCTTTCTTT

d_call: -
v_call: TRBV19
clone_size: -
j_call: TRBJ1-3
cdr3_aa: CASSPRKPGNTIYF
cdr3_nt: TGTGCCAGTAGCCCCAGGAAACCTGGAAACACCATATATTTT

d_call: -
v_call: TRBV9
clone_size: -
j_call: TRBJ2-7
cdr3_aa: CASSVGLRSGTVPYEQYF
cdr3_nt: TGTGCCAGCAGCGTAGGATTGCGGAGCGGAACTGTCCCCTACGAGCAGTACTTC

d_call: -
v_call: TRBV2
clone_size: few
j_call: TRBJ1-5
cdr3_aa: CASSTKDRSRPQHF
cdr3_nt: TGTGCCAGCAGTACCAAAGACAGGTCTAGGCCCCAGCATTTT

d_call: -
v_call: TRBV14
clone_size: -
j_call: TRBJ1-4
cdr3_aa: CASSYRQKEKLFF
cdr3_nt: TGTGCCAGCAGCTACCGACAGAAAGAAAAACTGTTTTTT

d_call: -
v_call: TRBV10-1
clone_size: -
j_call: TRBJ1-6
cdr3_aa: CASSERLGRGVDYNSPLHF
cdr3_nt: TGCGCCAGCAGTGAGAGGTTGGGCAGGGGCGTAGACTATAATTCACCCCTCCACTTT

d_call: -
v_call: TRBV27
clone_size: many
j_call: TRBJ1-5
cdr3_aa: CASSLSGRAGNQPQHF
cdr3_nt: TGTGCCAGCAGTTTATCGGGCAGGGCTGGCAATCAGCCCCAGCATTTT

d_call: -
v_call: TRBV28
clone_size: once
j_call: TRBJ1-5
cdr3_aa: CASSFGLSNQPQHF
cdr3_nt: TGTGCCAGCAGTTTCGGACTGAGCAATCAGCCCCAGCATTTT

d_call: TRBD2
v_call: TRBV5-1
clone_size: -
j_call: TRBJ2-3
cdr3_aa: CASKLAGDTDTQYF
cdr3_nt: TGCGCCAGCAAACTAGCGGGAGACACAGATACGCAGTATTTT

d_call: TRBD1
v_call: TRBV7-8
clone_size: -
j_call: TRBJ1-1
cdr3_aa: CASSQRQGVAFF
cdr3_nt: TGTGCCAGCAGCCAAAGACAGGGGGTTGCTTTCTTT

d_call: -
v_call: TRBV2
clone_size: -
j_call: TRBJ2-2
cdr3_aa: CASSVPVLAGNTGELFF
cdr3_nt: TGTGCCAGCAGTGTCCCGGTCCTCGCAGGGAACACCGGGGAGCTGTTTTTT

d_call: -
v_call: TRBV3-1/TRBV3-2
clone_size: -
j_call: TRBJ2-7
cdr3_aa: CASSQDSLPAYEQYF
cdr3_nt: TGTGCCAGCAGCCAAGATAGCCTTCCTGCCTACGAGCAGTACTTC

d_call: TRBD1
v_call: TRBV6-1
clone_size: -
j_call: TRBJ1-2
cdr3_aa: CASSEGQGRNYGYTF
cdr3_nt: TGTGCCAGCAGTGAGGGACAGGGAAGGAACTATGGCTACACCTTC

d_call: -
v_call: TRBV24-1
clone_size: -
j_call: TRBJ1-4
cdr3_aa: CATSGDLARNRGEKLFF
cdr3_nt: TGTGCCACCAGTGGTGATTTAGCCAGGAATCGGGGTGAAAAACTGTTTTTT

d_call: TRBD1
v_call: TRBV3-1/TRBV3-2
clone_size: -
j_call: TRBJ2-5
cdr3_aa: CASRRAGGETQYF
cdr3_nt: TGTGCCAGCAGACGAGCAGGGGGAGAGACCCAGTACTTC

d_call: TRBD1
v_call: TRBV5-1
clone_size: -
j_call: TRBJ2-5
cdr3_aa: CASSPGTGGKTQYF
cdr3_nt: TGCGCCAGCAGCCCCGGGACAGGGGGCAAGACCCAGTACTTC

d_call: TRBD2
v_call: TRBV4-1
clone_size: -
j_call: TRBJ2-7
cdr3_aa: CASSHKMNGTSGRAKESYEQYF
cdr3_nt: TGCGCCAGCAGCCACAAGATGAATGGAACTAGCGGGAGGGCCAAGGAAAGCTACGAGCAGTACTTC

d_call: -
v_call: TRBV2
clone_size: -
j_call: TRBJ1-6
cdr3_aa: CAGLGANSPLHF
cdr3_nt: TGTGCCGGGTTAGGGGCGAATTCACCCCTCCACTTT

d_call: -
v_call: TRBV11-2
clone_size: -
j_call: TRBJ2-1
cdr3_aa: CASSLDRGHLADYEQFF
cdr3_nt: TGTGCCAGCAGCTTAGATCGCGGACACCTGGCAGATTATGAGCAGTTCTTC

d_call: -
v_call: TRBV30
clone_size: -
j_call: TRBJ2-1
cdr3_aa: CAWSEAGTYNEQFF
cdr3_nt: TGTGCCTGGAGTGAGGCGGGAACCTACAATGAGCAGTTCTTC

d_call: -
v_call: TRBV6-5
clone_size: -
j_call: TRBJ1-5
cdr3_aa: CASSPTAYQPQHF
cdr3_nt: TGTGCCAGCAGTCCGACAGCTTATCAGCCCCAGCATTTT

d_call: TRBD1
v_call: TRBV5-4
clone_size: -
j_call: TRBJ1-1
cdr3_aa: CASRGTGSLEAFF
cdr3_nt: TGTGCCAGCAGGGGGACAGGGTCCCTTGAGGCTTTCTTT

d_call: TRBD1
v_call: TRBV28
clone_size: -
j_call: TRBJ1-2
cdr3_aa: CASRTGQGAYGYTF
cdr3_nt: TGTGCCAGCAGAACCGGACAGGGGGCGTATGGCTACACCTTC

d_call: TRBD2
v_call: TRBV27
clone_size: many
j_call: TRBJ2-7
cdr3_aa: CASSFRRELEQYF
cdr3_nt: TGTGCCAGCAGTTTTAGGCGGGAGCTCGAGCAGTACTTC

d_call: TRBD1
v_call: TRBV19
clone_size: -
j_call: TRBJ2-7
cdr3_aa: CASSMRADRGAYEQYF
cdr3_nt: TGTGCCAGTAGTATGAGAGCGGACAGGGGTGCCTACGAGCAGTACTTC

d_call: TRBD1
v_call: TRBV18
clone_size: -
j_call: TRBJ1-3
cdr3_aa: CASSEGQGSGNTIYF
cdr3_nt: TGTGCCAGCTCCGAGGGACAGGGCTCTGGAAACACCATATATTTT

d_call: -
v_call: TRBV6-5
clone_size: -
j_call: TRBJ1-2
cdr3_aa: CASKRGDGYTF
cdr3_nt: TGTGCCAGCAAACGGGGAGATGGCTACACCTTC

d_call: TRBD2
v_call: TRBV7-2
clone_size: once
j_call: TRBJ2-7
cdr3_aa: CASSLARLAEYEQYF
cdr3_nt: TGTGCCAGCAGCTTAGCGAGGCTAGCGGAATACGAGCAGTACTTC

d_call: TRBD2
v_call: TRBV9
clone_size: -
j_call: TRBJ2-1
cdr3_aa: CASSSGLAGYNEQFF
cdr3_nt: TGTGCCAGCAGCTCCGGACTAGCGGGCTACAATGAGCAGTTCTTC

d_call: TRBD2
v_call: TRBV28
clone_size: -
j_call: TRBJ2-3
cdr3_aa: CASSERLASTDTQYF
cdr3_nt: TGTGCCAGCAGCGAAAGACTAGCGAGCACAGATACGCAGTATTTT

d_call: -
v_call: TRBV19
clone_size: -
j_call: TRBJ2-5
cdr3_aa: CASEGRGGQETQYF
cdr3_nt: TGTGCCAGCGAGGGGAGGGGGGGCCAAGAGACCCAGTACTTC

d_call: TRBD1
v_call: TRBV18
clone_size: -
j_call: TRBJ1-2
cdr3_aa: CASSPPTRTGEGYTF
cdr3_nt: TGTGCCAGCTCACCCCCTACCCGGACAGGGGAAGGCTACACCTTC

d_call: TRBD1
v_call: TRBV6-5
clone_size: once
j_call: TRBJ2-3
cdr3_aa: CASSYLDRGRPDTQYF
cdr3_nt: TGTGCCAGCAGTTACTTGGACAGGGGGCGCCCAGATACGCAGTATTTT

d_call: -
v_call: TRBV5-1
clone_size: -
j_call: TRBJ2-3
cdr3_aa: CASSLYSSTDTQYF
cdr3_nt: TGCGCCAGCAGCTTGTACTCCAGCACAGATACGCAGTATTTT

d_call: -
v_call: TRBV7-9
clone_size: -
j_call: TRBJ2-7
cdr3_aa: CASSPGGKISYEQYF
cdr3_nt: TGTGCCAGCAGCCCTGGGGGGAAGATCTCCTACGAGCAGTACTTC

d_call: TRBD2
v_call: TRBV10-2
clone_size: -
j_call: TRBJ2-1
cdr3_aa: CASSESAGGAYNEQFF
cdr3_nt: TGCGCCAGCAGTGAGTCAGCGGGAGGGGCTTACAATGAGCAGTTCTTC

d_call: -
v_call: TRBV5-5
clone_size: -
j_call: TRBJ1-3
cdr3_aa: CASSPTGNTIYF
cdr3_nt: TGTGCCAGCAGCCCTACTGGAAACACCATATATTTT